The rows below give T cell receptor beta chains drawn from one sample of a study of blood T cells in healthy people across ages. TCRdb itself ran the 5' RACE reads through MiXCR, one entry per CDR3 protein. The data contain around 800,000 distinct CDR3 sequences, roughly 60% of them singletons. Sequenced material: blood. These TCRs come from a man under 40 in good health. Both conserved end residues are part of each CDR3. Fields, in order: clone size, V gene, CDR3 length, J gene, D gene, CDR3 protein, CDR3 DNA. A D gene is named only where the DNA matches it firmly. Clone sizes are given selectively: once, few, many, or a class where the clone is expanded.

>NA|TRBV20-1|13|TRBJ2-3|TRBD2
CSGGLAGGDTQYF
TGCAGTGGTGGGCTAGCGGGCGGCGATACGCAGTATTTT
>NA|TRBV20-1|12|TRBJ2-5|NA
CSVGARQETQYF
TGCAGTGTGGGAGCCCGCCAAGAGACCCAGTACTTC
>NA|TRBV10-3|14|TRBJ1-1|NA
CAIKPQEITTEAFF
TGTGCCATCAAACCGCAGGAGATCACAACTGAAGCTTTCTTT
>NA|TRBV7-9|14|TRBJ1-6|NA
CASSLQTYNSPLHF
TGTGCCAGCAGCCTACAGACCTATAATTCACCCCTCCACTTT
>NA|TRBV20-1|14|TRBJ2-5|TRBD1
CSGPGTGGLETQYF
TGCAGTGGCCCCGGGACAGGGGGACTAGAGACCCAGTACTTC
>NA|TRBV7-2|17|TRBJ2-6|NA
CASSLELGSPGANVLTF
TGTGCCAGCAGCTTAGAGTTAGGGAGCCCTGGGGCCAACGTCCTGACTTTC
>few|TRBV14|11|TRBJ2-4|NA
CASSQENIQYF
TGTGCCAGCAGCCAGGAGAACATTCAGTACTTC
>NA|TRBV6-2/TRBV6-3|13|TRBJ2-7|NA
CASFRGITYEQYF
TGTGCCAGCTTTCGGGGAATTACCTACGAGCAGTACTTC
>few|TRBV6-1|16|TRBJ1-1|TRBD1
CASSLGTAGKYTEAFF
TGTGCCAGCAGTCTTGGGACAGCCGGCAAGTACACTGAAGCTTTCTTT
>NA|TRBV12-3/TRBV12-4|14|TRBJ2-3|NA
CASQQGGGTDTQYF
TGTGCCAGCCAGCAGGGAGGTGGCACAGATACGCAGTATTTT
>NA|TRBV7-9|16|TRBJ2-5|TRBD1
CASSIQGSPSQETQYF
TGTGCCAGCAGCATACAGGGGAGCCCCTCACAAGAGACCCAGTACTTC
>NA|TRBV7-2|13|TRBJ2-1|NA
CASSSGLDREQFF
TGTGCCAGCAGCTCTGGCCTAGACAGAGAGCAGTTCTTC
>NA|TRBV29-1|16|TRBJ2-1|TRBD1
CSVQDRALLSYNEQFF
TGCAGCGTGCAGGACAGGGCGCTCCTCTCCTACAATGAGCAGTTCTTC
>NA|TRBV6-1|13|TRBJ2-3|NA
CASSEVRADAQYF
TGTGCCAGCAGTGAAGTTAGGGCAGATGCGCAGTATTTT
>NA|TRBV20-1|15|TRBJ1-5|NA
CSASEAGGGNQPQHF
TGCAGTGCTAGTGAGGCCGGGGGCGGCAATCAGCCCCAGCATTTT
>few|TRBV29-1|12|TRBJ2-3|NA
CSVGPSTDTQYF
TGCAGCGTTGGCCCCAGCACAGATACGCAGTATTTT
>NA|TRBV20-1|14|TRBJ2-5|NA
CSARTGLPQETQYF
TGCAGTGCTAGGACCGGGTTACCTCAAGAGACCCAGTACTTC
>many|TRBV28|16|TRBJ1-5|TRBD1
CATRPRDRFSNQPQHF
TGTGCCACGCGACCCCGGGACAGATTTAGCAATCAGCCCCAGCATTTT
>NA|TRBV13|17|TRBJ2-3|NA
CASRPTVGGTYTDTQYF
TGTGCCAGCAGGCCAACCGTTGGCGGGACATACACAGATACGCAGTATTTT
>NA|TRBV7-2|16|TRBJ2-1|TRBD2
CASSLASGGSYNEQFF
TGTGCCAGCAGCTTGGCTAGCGGGGGGTCCTACAATGAGCAGTTCTTC
>few|TRBV10-3|15|TRBJ1-5|NA
CAISDTTVGDQPQHF
TGTGCCATCAGTGACACGACGGTGGGGGATCAGCCCCAGCATTTT
>NA|TRBV25-1|19|TRBJ2-1|TRBD1
CASSESYGFLQGALETQFF
TGTGCCAGCAGTGAATCGTACGGGTTTTTGCAGGGGGCTTTGGAGACCCAGTTCTTC
>once|TRBV3-1|16|TRBJ2-2|TRBD1
CASSQFRDRNTGELFF
TGTGCCAGCAGCCAATTCCGGGACAGAAACACCGGGGAGCTGTTTTTT
>NA|TRBV20-1|15|TRBJ2-3|TRBD2
CSPRVAGTPTDTQYF
TGCAGTCCCCGGGTAGCGGGGACACCCACAGATACGCAGTATTTT
>NA|TRBV4-2|14|TRBJ1-2|NA
CASSQEGDTLLNTF
TGTGCCAGCAGCCAAGAAGGGGACACACTGCTGAACACCTTC
>NA|TRBV5-5|16|TRBJ2-1|NA
CASSLVAVREVNGQFF
TGTGCCAGCAGCTTGGTCGCGGTCAGGGAGGTGAATGGGCAGTTCTTC